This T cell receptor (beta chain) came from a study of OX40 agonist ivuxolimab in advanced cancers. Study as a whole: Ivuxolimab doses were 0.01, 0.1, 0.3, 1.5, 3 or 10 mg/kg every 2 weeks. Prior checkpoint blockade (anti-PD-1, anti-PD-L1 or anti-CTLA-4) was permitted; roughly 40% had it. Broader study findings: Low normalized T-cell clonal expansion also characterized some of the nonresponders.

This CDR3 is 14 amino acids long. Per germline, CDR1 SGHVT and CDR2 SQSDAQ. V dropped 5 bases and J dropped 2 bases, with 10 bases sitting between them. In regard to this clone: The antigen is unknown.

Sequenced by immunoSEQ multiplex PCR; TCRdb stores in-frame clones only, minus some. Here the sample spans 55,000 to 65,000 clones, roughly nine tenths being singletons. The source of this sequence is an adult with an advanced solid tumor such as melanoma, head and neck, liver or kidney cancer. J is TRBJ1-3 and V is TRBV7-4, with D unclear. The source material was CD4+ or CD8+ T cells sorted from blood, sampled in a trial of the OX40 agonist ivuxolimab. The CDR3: CASSPMGTGNTIYF. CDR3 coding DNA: TGTGCCAGCAGCCCGATGGGTACTGGAAACACCATATATTTT.